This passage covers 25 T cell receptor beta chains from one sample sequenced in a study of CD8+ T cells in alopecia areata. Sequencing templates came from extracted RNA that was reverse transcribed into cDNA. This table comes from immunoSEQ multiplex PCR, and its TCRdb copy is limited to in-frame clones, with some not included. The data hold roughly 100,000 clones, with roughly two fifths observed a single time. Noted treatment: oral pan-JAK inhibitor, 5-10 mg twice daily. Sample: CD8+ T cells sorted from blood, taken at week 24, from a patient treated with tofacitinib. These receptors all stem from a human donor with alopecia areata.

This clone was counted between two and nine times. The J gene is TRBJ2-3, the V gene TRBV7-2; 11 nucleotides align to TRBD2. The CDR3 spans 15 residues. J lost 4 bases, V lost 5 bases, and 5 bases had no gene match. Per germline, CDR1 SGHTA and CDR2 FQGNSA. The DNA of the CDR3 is TGTGCCAGCAGCCGTAGCGGGAGGGCCCCAGATACGCAGTATTTT. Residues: CASSRSGRAPDTQYF.

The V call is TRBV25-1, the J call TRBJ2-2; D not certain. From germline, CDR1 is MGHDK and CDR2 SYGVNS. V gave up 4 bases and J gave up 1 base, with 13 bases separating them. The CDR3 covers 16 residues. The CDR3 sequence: CASSVNQALNTGELFF. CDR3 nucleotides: TGTGCCAGCAGTGTGAATCAGGCGTTGAACACCGGGGAGCTGTTTTTT.

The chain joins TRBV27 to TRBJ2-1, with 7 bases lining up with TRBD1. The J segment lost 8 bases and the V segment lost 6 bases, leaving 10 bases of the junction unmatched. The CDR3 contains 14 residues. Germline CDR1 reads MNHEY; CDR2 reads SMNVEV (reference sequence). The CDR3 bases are TGTGCCAGCAGCCCCAGGGGGTCCCACCATGAGCAGTTCTTC. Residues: CASSPRGSHHEQFF.

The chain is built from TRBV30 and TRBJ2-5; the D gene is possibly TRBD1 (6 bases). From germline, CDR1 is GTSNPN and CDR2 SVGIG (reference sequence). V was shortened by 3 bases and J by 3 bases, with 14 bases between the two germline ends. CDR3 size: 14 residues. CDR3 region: CAWSHRVGKETQYF. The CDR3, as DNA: TGTGCCTGGAGCCACAGGGTGGGCAAAGAGACCCAGTACTTC.

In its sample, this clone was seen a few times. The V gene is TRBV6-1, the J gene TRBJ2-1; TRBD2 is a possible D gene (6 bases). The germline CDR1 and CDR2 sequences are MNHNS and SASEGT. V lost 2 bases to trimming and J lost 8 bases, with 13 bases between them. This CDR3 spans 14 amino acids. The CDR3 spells CASSELGRRDEQFF. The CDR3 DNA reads TGTGCCAGCAGTGAACTTGGGAGGCGGGATGAGCAGTTCTTC.

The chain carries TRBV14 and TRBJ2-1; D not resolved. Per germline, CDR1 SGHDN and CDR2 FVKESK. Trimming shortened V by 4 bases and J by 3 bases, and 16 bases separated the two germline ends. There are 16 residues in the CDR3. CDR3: CASSRRPELYYNEQFF. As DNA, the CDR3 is TGTGCCAGCAGCCGAAGGCCGGAGCTTTACTACAATGAGCAGTTCTTC.

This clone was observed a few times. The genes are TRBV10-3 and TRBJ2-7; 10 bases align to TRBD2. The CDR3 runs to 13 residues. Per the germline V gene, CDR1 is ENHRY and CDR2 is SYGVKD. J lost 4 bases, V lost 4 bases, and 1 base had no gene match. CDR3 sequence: CAISGGLAYEQYF. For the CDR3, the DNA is TGTGCCATCAGTGGGGGACTAGCGTACGAGCAGTACTTC.

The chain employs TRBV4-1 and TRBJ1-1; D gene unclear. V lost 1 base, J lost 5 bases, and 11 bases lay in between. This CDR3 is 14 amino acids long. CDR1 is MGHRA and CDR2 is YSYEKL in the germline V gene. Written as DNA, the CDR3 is TGCGCCAGCAGCCAAGGTCGGGGAGTGACTGAAGCTTTCTTT. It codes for CASSQGRGVTEAFF.

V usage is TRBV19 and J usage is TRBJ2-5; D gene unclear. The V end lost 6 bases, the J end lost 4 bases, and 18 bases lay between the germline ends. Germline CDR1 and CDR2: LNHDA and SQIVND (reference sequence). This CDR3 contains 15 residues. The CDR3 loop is CASSMEFVGSETQYF. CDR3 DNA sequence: TGTGCCAGTAGCATGGAGTTTGTGGGCTCAGAGACCCAGTACTTC.

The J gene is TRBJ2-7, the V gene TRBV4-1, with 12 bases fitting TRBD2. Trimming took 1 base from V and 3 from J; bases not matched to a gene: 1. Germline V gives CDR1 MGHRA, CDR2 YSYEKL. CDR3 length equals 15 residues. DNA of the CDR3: TGCGCCAGCAGCCAAGTACTAGCGGGAGGCTACGAGCAGTACTTC. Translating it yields CASSQVLAGGYEQYF.

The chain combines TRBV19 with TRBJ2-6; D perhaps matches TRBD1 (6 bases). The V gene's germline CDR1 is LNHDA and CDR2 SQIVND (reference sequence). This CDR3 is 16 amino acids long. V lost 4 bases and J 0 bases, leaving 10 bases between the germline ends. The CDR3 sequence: CASSRGLYSGANVLTF. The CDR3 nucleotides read TGTGCCAGTAGTAGGGGGCTTTACTCTGGGGCCAACGTCCTGACTTTC.

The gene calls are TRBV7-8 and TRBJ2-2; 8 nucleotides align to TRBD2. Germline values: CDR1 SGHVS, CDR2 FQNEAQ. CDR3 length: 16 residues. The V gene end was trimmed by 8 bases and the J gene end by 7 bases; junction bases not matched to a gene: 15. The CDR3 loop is CASPPSWSAGGGELFF. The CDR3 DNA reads TGTGCCAGCCCCCCCTCCTGGTCGGCGGGAGGCGGGGAGCTGTTTTTT.

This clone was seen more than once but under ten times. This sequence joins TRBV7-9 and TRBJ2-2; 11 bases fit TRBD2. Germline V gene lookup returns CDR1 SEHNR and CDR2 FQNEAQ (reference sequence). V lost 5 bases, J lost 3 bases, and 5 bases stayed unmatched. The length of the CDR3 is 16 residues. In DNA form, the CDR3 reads TGTGCCAGCAGCACGACTAGCGGGAAGGACACCGGGGAGCTGTTTTTT. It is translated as CASSTTSGKDTGELFF.

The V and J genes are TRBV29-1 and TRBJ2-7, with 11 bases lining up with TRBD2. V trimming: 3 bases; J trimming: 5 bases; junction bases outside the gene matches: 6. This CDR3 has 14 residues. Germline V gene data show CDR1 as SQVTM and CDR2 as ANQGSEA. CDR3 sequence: CSVDVAGGGDEQYF. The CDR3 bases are TGCAGCGTTGATGTAGCGGGAGGGGGGGACGAGCAGTACTTC.

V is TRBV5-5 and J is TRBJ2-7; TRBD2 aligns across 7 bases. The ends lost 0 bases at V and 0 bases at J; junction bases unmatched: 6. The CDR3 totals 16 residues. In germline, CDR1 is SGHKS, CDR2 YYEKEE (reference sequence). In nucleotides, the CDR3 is TGTGCCAGCAGCTTGGGTCCGGGCGGGAGCTCCTACGAGCAGTACTTC. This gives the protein CASSLGPGGSSYEQYF.

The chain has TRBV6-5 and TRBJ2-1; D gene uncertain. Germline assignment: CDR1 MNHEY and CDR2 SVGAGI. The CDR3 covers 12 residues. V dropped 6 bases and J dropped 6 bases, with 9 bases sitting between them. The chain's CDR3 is CASSLGFNEQFF. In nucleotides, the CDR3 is TGTGCCAGCAGCCTCGGGTTCAATGAGCAGTTCTTC.

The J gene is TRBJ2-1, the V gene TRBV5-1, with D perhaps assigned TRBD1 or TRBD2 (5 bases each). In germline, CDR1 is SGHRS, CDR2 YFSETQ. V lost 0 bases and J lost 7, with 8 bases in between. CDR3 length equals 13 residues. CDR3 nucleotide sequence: TGCGCCAGCAGCTTGGTTGGGGGTAATGAGCAGTTCTTC. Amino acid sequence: CASSLVGGNEQFF.

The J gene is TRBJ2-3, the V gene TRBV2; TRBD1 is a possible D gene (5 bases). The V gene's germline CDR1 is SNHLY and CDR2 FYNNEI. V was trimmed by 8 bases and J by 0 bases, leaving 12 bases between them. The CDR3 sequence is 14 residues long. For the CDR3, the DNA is TGTGCCAGCGGATGGACACGAAGCACAGATACGCAGTATTTT. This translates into CASGWTRSTDTQYF.

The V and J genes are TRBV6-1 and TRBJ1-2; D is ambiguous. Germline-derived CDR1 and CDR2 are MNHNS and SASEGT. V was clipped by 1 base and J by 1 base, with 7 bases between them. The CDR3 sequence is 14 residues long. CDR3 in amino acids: CASSEGWGNYGYTF. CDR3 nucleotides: TGTGCCAGCAGTGAAGGATGGGGTAACTATGGCTACACCTTC.

DNA of the CDR3: TGTGCCAGCAGTTTTATCCGTGAGGATACGCAGTATTTT. Translating it yields CASSFIREDTQYF. The genes are TRBV27 and TRBJ2-3, with D uncertain. V lost 3 bases to trimming and J lost 6 bases, with 10 bases between them. The CDR3 consists of 13 residues. CDR1 MNHEY and CDR2 SMNVEV come from the germline V gene (reference sequence).

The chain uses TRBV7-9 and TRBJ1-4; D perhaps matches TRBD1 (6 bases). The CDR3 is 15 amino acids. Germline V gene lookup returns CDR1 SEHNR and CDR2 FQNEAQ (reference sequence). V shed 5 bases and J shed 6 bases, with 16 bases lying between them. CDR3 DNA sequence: TGTGCCAGCAGCCCCCGACAGGTCCGGGATGAAAAACTGTTTTTT. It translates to CASSPRQVRDEKLFF.

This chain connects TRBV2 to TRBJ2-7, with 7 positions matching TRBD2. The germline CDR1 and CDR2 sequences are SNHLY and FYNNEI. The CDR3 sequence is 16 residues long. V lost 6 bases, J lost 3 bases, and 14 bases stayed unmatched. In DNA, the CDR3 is TGTGCCAGCAGGGAGCTAGCGGCCCGGGCCCTCTACGAGCAGTACTTC. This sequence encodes CASRELAARALYEQYF.

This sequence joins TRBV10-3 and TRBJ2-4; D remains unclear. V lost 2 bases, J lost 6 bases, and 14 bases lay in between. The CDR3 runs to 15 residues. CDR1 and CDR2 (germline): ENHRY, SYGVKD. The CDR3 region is CAISEGPAGSNIQYF. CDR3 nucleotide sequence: TGTGCCATCAGTGAGGGCCCTGCCGGATCAAACATTCAGTACTTC.

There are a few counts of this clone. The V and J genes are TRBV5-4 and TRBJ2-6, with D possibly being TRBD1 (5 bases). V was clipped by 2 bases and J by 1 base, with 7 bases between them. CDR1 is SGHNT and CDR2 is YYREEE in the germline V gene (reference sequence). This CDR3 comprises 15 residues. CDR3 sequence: CASSLTGSGANVLTF. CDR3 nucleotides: TGTGCCAGCAGCTTAACAGGATCTGGGGCCAACGTCCTGACTTTC. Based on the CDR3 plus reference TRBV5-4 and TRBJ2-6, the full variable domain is ETGVTQSPTHLIKTRGQQVTLRCSSQSGHNTVSWYQQALGQGPQFIFQYYREEENGRGNFPPRFSGLQFPNYSSELNVNALELDDSALYLCASSLTGSGANVLTFGAGSRLTVL.

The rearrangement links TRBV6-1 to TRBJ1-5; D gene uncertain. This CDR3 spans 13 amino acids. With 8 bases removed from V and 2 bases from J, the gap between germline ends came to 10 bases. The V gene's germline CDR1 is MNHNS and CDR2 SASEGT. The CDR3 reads CASRAEGNQPQHF. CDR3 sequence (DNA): TGTGCCAGCCGGGCCGAGGGCAATCAGCCCCAGCATTTT.